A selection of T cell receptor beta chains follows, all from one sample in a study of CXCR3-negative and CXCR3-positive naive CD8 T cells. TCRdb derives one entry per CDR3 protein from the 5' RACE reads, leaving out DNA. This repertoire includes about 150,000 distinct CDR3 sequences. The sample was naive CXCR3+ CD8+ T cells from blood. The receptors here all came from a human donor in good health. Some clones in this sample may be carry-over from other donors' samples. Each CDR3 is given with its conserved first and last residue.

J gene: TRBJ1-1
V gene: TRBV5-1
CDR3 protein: CASSPRQGFMNTEAFF

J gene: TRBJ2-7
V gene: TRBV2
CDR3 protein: CASSEVGRYEQYF

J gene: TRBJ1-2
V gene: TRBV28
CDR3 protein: CASSFGGGSYGYTF

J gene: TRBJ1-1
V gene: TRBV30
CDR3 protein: CAWSWAVLGSTEAFF

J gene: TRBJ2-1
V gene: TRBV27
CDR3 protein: CASRRDSSYNEQFF

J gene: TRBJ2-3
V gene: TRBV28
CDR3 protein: CASSARGPGTDTQYF

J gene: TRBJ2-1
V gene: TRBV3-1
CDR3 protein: CASRQISGNEQFF

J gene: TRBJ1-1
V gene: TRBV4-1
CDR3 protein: CASSQNQGSHTEAFF

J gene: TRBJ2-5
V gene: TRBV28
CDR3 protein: CASSLLQGYEETQYF

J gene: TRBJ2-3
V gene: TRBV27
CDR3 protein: CASSLQSMDTQYF

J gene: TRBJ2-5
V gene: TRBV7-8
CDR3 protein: CASSLAGGQETQYF

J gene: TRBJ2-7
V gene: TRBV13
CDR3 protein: CASSLGLTGTTYEQYF

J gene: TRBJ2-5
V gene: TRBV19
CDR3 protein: CATQTAGEETQYF

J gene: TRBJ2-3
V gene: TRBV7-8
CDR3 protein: CASSPALPTSTDTQYF

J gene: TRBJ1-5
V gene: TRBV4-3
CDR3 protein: CASSQVRGGGQPQHF

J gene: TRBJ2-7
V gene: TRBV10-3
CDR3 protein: CATKPDRSYEQYF

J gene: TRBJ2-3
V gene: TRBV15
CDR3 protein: CATSRDLRSTDTQYF

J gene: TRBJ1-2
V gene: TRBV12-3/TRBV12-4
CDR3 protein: CASSFIQGDGYTF

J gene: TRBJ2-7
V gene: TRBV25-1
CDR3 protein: CASSPNGRQLFNEQYF

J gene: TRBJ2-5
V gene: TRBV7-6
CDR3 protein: CAISGGIEETQYF

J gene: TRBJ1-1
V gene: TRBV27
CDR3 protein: CASSLFGGLNAEAFF

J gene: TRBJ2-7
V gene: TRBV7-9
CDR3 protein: CASSPSGAHEQYF

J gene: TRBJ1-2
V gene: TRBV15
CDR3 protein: CATSRDRDYGYTF

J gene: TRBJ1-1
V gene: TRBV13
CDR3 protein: CASSPQMNTEAFF

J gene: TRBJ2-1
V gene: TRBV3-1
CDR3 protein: CASQRSASPYNEQFF

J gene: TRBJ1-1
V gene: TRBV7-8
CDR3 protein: CASSLSTGTGVNTEAFF

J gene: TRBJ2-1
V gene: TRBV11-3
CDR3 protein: CASSSRTGTGEFNEQFF

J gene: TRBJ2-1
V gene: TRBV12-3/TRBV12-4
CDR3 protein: CASSNRRTGSYNEQFF

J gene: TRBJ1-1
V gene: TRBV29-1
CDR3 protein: CSVGPRDGHEAFF

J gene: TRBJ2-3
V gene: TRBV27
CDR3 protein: CASSLFSPLAPSTDTQYF

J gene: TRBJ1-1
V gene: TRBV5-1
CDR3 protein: CASSLGDRGLNTEAFF

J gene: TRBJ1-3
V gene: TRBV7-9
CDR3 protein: CASTRGVLPEGNTIYF

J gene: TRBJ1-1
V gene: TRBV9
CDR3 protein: CASNLVPGQGMNTEAFF

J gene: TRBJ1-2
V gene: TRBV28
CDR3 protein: CASSSDGTAGGYTF

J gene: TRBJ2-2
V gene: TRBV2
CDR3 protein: CASSTPLVGPNTGELFF

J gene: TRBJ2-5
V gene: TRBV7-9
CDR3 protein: CANSRGNQETQYF

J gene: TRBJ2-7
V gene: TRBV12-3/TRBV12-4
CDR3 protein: CASSETSGVYEQYF

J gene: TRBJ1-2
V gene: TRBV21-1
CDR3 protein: CASSKADLNYGYTF

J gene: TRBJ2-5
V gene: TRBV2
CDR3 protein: CASRGPNYGTSGGLETQYF

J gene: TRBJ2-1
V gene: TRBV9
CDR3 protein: CASSVGGGNEQFF

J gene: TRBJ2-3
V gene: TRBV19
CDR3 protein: CASSIDLAGGLTDTQYF

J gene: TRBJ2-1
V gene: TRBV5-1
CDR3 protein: CASSLDGGLYNEQFF

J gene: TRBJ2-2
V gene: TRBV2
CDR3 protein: CASSERTSGATGELFF

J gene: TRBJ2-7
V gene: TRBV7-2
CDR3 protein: CASSIGDSAILYEQYF

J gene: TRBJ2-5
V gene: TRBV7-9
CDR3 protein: CASSFLVSGRQETQYF

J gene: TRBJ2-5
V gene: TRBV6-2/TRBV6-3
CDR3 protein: CASSYNFRGGQETQYF

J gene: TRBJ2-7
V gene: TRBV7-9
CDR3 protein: CASSLPGTTYEQYF

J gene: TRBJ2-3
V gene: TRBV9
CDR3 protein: CASSAFSGGGTDTQYF

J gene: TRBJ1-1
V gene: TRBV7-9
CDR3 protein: CASSQTGEDTEAFF

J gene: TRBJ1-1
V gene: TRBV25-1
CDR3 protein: CASSELLEDPNTEAFF

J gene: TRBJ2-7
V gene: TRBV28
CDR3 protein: CASSLWGQGNSYEQYF